A single T cell receptor (beta chain) is shown here with its context. Its specificity is not known. The data originate from a study of cytomegalovirus exposure and HLA in healthy donors. Points from the study as a whole: Rarity characterized most TCR sequences, yet some public TCRs appeared in many donors.

Germline V gene lookup returns CDR1 MNHEY and CDR2 SMNVEV (reference sequence). The germline V and J ends were trimmed by 2 bases and 0 bases, with 22 bases remaining between them. The CDR3 has 19 amino acids. Here immunoSEQ multiplex PCR was the method, and the copy in TCRdb shows in-frame clones only, minus some. The repertoire has about 86,000 clones, just under 95% of them found once; the top ten carry 0.67%. The chain employs TRBV27 and TRBJ2-5; maybe TRBD2 (6 bases). The receptor comes from a man between 18 and 29 years old in good health and CMV-seronegative. Sequencing was performed on PBMCs. The CDR3 nucleotides read TGTGCCAGCAGTTTAAGGGCTGGAGGGGACGGGTCCTACCAAGAGACCCAGTACTTC. Amino acid sequence: CASSLRAGGDGSYQETQYF.